These 5 T cell receptor beta chains were all obtained from the same sample, sequenced in a study of blood T cell repertoires in COVID-19. Using immunoSEQ multiplex PCR, the repertoire was profiled, and TCRdb retains in-frame clones only, with some absent. The table has 200,000 to 250,000 clones, approximately 87% seen once; the top ten hold about 3.1%. Source material: PBMCs or T cells enriched from blood (not recorded which). These receptors came from a woman aged 45-59 years in a cohort exposed to, infected with or recovered from COVID-19 (not recorded which).

V is TRBV11-3 and J is TRBJ1-1, with D possibly matching TRBD1 (5 bases). Germline V CDR1 and CDR2: SGHNT, YENEEA. The CDR3 runs to 14 residues. V shed 5 bases and J shed 6 bases, with 16 bases lying between them. CDR3 protein: CASSGGGVRAEAFF. The CDR3 DNA sequence: TGTGCCAGCAGCGGCGGGGGAGTTCGTGCTGAAGCTTTCTTT. The variable domain in full, with the rest retrieved from reference TRBV11-3 and TRBJ1-1, is EAGVVQSPRYKIIEKKQPVAFWCNPISGHNTLYWYLQNLGQGPELLIRYENEEAVDDSQLPKDRFSAERLKGVDSTLKIQPAELGDSAVYLCASSGGGVRAEAFFGQGTRLTVV.

The chain is built from TRBV4-1 and TRBJ2-1; 8 bases match TRBD2. This CDR3 is 15 amino acids long. Germline CDR1 MGHRA, CDR2 YSYEKL. V shed 2 bases and J 6 bases; nucleotides not matched to a gene: 6. DNA of the CDR3: TGCGCCAGCAGCCAACCGGGACTAGAGATCAATGAGCAGTTCTTC. It is translated as CASSQPGLEINEQFF.

This chain links TRBV7-3 with TRBJ1-5; D is uncertain. This CDR3 spans 13 amino acids. V lost 5 bases, J lost 9 bases, and 14 bases lay in between. Germline loops: CDR1 SGHTA, CDR2 FQGTGA. CDR3: CASSPSGEGPQHF. CDR3 DNA sequence: TGTGCCAGCAGCCCCTCGGGAGAAGGGCCCCAGCATTTT.

The gene calls are TRBV10-3 and TRBJ2-7; TRBD2 aligns across 11 bases. V was clipped by 4 bases and J by 2 bases; unmatched bases: 7. Germline assignment: CDR1 ENHRY and CDR2 SYGVKD. CDR3 size: 16 residues. CDR3 sequence (DNA): TGTGCCATCAGTGTCGGTGCTAGCGGGGGGACCTACGAGCAGTACTTC. This encodes CAISVGASGGTYEQYF.

This clone was counted between two and nine times. V and J are TRBV15 and TRBJ1-1, with a possible D match to TRBD1 (5 bases). The germline gives CDR1 LNHNV, CDR2 YYDKDF (reference sequence). The CDR3 contains 14 residues. Trimming took off 9 bases at V and 7 bases at J, with 21 bases between the two ends. The DNA of the CDR3 is TGTGCCACTTCTAGGGGAGGGAGTGGGGGTGAAGCTTTCTTT. This translates into CATSRGGSGGEAFF.